These T cell receptor beta chains were read from a single sample in a study of T cell responses to AZD1222 COVID-19 vaccine. Here immunoSEQ multiplex PCR was the method, and the copy in TCRdb shows in-frame clones only, minus some. The data contain fewer than 150,000 clones, roughly 90% of them singletons. Material: peripheral blood, obtained 28 days after the second AZD1222 dose. The receptors were sampled from an adult who received the AZD1222 COVID-19 vaccine. Each CDR3 is given with its conserved first and last residue. The order of the fields is CDR3 protein, V gene, CDR3 length, J gene, D gene. D genes are given only for firm matches.

CDR3: CASSFRREDEQFF
V: TRBV7-9
length: 13
J: TRBJ2-1
D: TRBD2

CDR3: CASSLVAAGSYNEQFF
V: TRBV7-2
length: 16
J: TRBJ2-1
D: .

CDR3: CASSLSREAYEQYF
V: TRBV27
length: 14
J: TRBJ2-7
D: .

CDR3: CASSLQGENQPQHF
V: TRBV5-4
length: 14
J: TRBJ1-5
D: TRBD1

CDR3: CASSYRTGVVEQYF
V: TRBV2
length: 14
J: TRBJ2-7
D: TRBD1

CDR3: CASSLEGLAGNEQFF
V: TRBV7-2
length: 15
J: TRBJ2-1
D: TRBD2

CDR3: CASRRTGQETQYF
V: TRBV5-1
length: 13
J: TRBJ2-5
D: .

CDR3: CASSSMASGGAHEQYF
V: TRBV10-2
length: 16
J: TRBJ2-7
D: TRBD2

CDR3: CASSVGRSSGNTIYF
V: TRBV9
length: 15
J: TRBJ1-3
D: .

CDR3: CASSPTPSEQYF
V: TRBV12-3/TRBV12-4
length: 12
J: TRBJ2-7
D: .

CDR3: CASSASGRRQGDGYTF
V: TRBV9
length: 16
J: TRBJ1-2
D: TRBD1

CDR3: CSVERPVRGTEAFF
V: TRBV29-1
length: 14
J: TRBJ1-1
D: .

CDR3: CASRQGVDYEQYF
V: TRBV5-1
length: 13
J: TRBJ2-7
D: .

CDR3: CASSLSATGMSSYNSPLHF
V: TRBV5-1
length: 19
J: TRBJ1-6
D: TRBD1

CDR3: CASSLTGVSETFF
V: TRBV7-9
length: 13
J: TRBJ1-1
D: .

CDR3: CASSYGQFYNSPLHF
V: TRBV6-2/TRBV6-3
length: 15
J: TRBJ1-6
D: .

CDR3: CSVESYLWDNEQFF
V: TRBV29-1
length: 14
J: TRBJ2-1
D: .

CDR3: CASITGEATEAFF
V: TRBV6-1
length: 13
J: TRBJ1-1
D: .

CDR3: CSASQGLNYGYTF
V: TRBV20-1
length: 13
J: TRBJ1-2
D: .

CDR3: CASSQSNQAGGTYNEQFF
V: TRBV23-1
length: 18
J: TRBJ2-1
D: TRBD2

CDR3: CATRDWGPEETQYF
V: TRBV24-1
length: 14
J: TRBJ2-5
D: .

CDR3: CASSSGQGLGGEQYF
V: TRBV28
length: 15
J: TRBJ2-7
D: TRBD1

CDR3: CASSLAGQGASPFF
V: TRBV7-2
length: 14
J: TRBJ1-1
D: TRBD1

CDR3: CASIGQGSSYEQYF
V: TRBV28
length: 14
J: TRBJ2-7
D: TRBD1

CDR3: CASRGTSGTKNIQYF
V: TRBV6-5
length: 15
J: TRBJ2-4
D: .

CDR3: CSASPSGGTDTQYF
V: TRBV20-1
length: 14
J: TRBJ2-3
D: TRBD2

CDR3: CASSLWSGGRETQYF
V: TRBV7-9
length: 15
J: TRBJ2-5
D: .

CDR3: CASSPTSGSYEQYF
V: TRBV6-5
length: 14
J: TRBJ2-7
D: TRBD2

CDR3: CAVETQYF
V: TRBV19
length: 8
J: TRBJ2-5
D: .

CDR3: CASSLTPGQGTGSPLHF
V: TRBV4-2
length: 17
J: TRBJ1-6
D: TRBD1

CDR3: CASSRTSGNYEQYF
V: TRBV6-2/TRBV6-3
length: 14
J: TRBJ2-7
D: TRBD2

CDR3: CASSLGQPGQGHEQYF
V: TRBV11-3
length: 16
J: TRBJ2-7
D: TRBD1

CDR3: CASSLGAAYNSPLHF
V: TRBV28
length: 15
J: TRBJ1-6
D: .

CDR3: CASSGRELAGRVGTQYF
V: TRBV27
length: 17
J: TRBJ2-3
D: .

CDR3: CASSLLGQSYGGYTF
V: TRBV14
length: 15
J: TRBJ1-2
D: .

CDR3: CASSSERGGFEQFF
V: TRBV7-8
length: 14
J: TRBJ2-1
D: TRBD2

CDR3: CSASREFYGYTF
V: TRBV20-1
length: 12
J: TRBJ1-2
D: .

CDR3: CASSLGGRGTYEQYF
V: TRBV5-4
length: 15
J: TRBJ2-7
D: .

CDR3: CASSFTGGRDYGYTF
V: TRBV5-5
length: 15
J: TRBJ1-2
D: TRBD1

CDR3: CASSLTRGRTEAFF
V: TRBV10-1
length: 14
J: TRBJ1-1
D: TRBD1

CDR3: CASSQDAAESTEAFF
V: TRBV4-1
length: 15
J: TRBJ1-1
D: .

CDR3: CASSPTIRFFIQYF
V: TRBV6-6
length: 14
J: TRBJ2-4
D: .

CDR3: CASSLNGNQPQHF
V: TRBV27
length: 13
J: TRBJ1-5
D: .

CDR3: CASSELLGFYSPLHF
V: TRBV6-1
length: 15
J: TRBJ1-6
D: .

CDR3: CASSPYSNQPQHF
V: TRBV5-5
length: 13
J: TRBJ1-5
D: .

CDR3: CASSPGQASINEQFF
V: TRBV18
length: 15
J: TRBJ2-1
D: TRBD1

CDR3: CASSHSYSEQFF
V: TRBV3-1/TRBV3-2
length: 12
J: TRBJ2-1
D: .

CDR3: CASSLPRRAYSTDTQYF
V: TRBV5-5
length: 17
J: TRBJ2-3
D: .

CDR3: CASSLTVGNTIYF
V: TRBV28
length: 13
J: TRBJ1-3
D: .

CDR3: CASSGAKSGEQYF
V: TRBV7-2
length: 13
J: TRBJ2-7
D: .

CDR3: CASSSYTTGLEQFF
V: TRBV7-7
length: 14
J: TRBJ2-1
D: TRBD1

CDR3: CASSQVGGSGPYEQYF
V: TRBV4-1
length: 16
J: TRBJ2-7
D: TRBD2

CDR3: CASSITGRREYEQYF
V: TRBV7-2
length: 15
J: TRBJ2-7
D: .

CDR3: CASSEQGHPNSPLHF
V: TRBV9
length: 15
J: TRBJ1-6
D: .

CDR3: CASTHGTGGRTEAFF
V: TRBV28
length: 15
J: TRBJ1-1
D: TRBD1